Listed below are T cell receptor beta chains from one sample, sequenced in a study of T cells in localized non-small cell lung cancer. The data were produced by immunoSEQ multiplex PCR, yet TCRdb's version contains in-frame clones alone and is incomplete. The data contain roughly 40,000 clones, about 76% of them singletons. The material sequenced was peripheral blood mononuclear cells, taken before any cancer treatment. The receptor source for this set is a male donor older than 55 with stage II lung adenocarcinoma. The CDR3 runs from the conserved cysteine through the conserved F or W. Each record gives: CDR3 protein, CDR3 DNA, J gene, V gene, D gene, clone size. D genes are given only for firm matches. For some rows the clone size is stated as once, few or many, or as a class when expanded; others skip it.

cdr3_aa: CASSLAPGIEAFF; cdr3_nt: TGTGCCAGCAGCTTAGCCCCCGGGATCGAAGCTTTCTTT; j_call: TRBJ1-1; v_call: TRBV7-9; d_call: NA; clone_size: NA
cdr3_aa: CAISESPGGQPQHF; cdr3_nt: TGTGCCATCAGTGAGTCGCCAGGGGGACAGCCCCAGCATTTT; j_call: TRBJ1-5; v_call: TRBV10-3; d_call: TRBD1; clone_size: NA
cdr3_aa: CASSSPGQGRRYF; cdr3_nt: TGTGCCAGCAGTTCGCCGGGACAGGGAAGGAGGTACTTC; j_call: TRBJ2-7; v_call: TRBV6-5; d_call: TRBD1; clone_size: NA
cdr3_aa: CASSPGTGGAPRQYF; cdr3_nt: TGTGCCAGCAGCCCAGGGACAGGGGGGGCCCCTCGGCAGTACTTC; j_call: TRBJ2-7; v_call: TRBV7-9; d_call: TRBD1; clone_size: NA
cdr3_aa: CSVEATGGTEAFF; cdr3_nt: TGCAGCGTTGAAGCCACAGGGGGGACTGAAGCTTTCTTT; j_call: TRBJ1-1; v_call: TRBV29-1; d_call: TRBD1; clone_size: NA
cdr3_aa: CASSVPGTSGPYEQYF; cdr3_nt: TGTGCCAGCAGTGTTCCCGGGACTAGCGGACCCTACGAGCAGTACTTC; j_call: TRBJ2-7; v_call: TRBV6-1; d_call: TRBD2; clone_size: NA
cdr3_aa: CASSPGQGLAGGPREQYF; cdr3_nt: TGCGCCAGCAGCCCCGGACAGGGGTTAGCGGGAGGGCCGCGGGAGCAGTACTTC; j_call: TRBJ2-7; v_call: TRBV5-1; d_call: TRBD2; clone_size: once
cdr3_aa: CASSLQGSNYGYTF; cdr3_nt: TGTGCCAGCAGTTTACAGGGGTCTAACTATGGCTACACCTTC; j_call: TRBJ1-2; v_call: TRBV6-5; d_call: TRBD1; clone_size: NA
cdr3_aa: CASSLSGGQYEQYF; cdr3_nt: TGTGCCAGCAGTTTGTCGGGGGGGCAGTACGAGCAGTACTTC; j_call: TRBJ2-7; v_call: TRBV6-5; d_call: TRBD2; clone_size: NA
cdr3_aa: CASSQGPEAYNEQFF; cdr3_nt: TGTGCCAGCAGCCAAGGGCCGGAAGCTTACAATGAGCAGTTCTTC; j_call: TRBJ2-1; v_call: TRBV4-2; d_call: NA; clone_size: NA
cdr3_aa: CASSQLGSSGNTIYF; cdr3_nt: TGCGCCAGCAGCCAGTTAGGCAGCTCTGGAAACACCATATATTTT; j_call: TRBJ1-3; v_call: TRBV4-3; d_call: NA; clone_size: NA
cdr3_aa: CASSRLEQETQYF; cdr3_nt: TGTGCCAGCTCACGACTAGAACAAGAGACCCAGTACTTC; j_call: TRBJ2-5; v_call: TRBV18; d_call: NA; clone_size: few
cdr3_aa: CAWSGWETKNIQYF; cdr3_nt: TGTGCCTGGAGTGGCTGGGAAACCAAAAACATTCAGTACTTC; j_call: TRBJ2-4; v_call: TRBV30; d_call: NA; clone_size: NA
cdr3_aa: CASSVRGGGTDTQYF; cdr3_nt: TGTGCCAGCAGCGTAAGGGGAGGCGGCACAGATACGCAGTATTTT; j_call: TRBJ2-3; v_call: TRBV9; d_call: NA; clone_size: few
cdr3_aa: CASSLPDRGLTVPQETQYF; cdr3_nt: TGCGCCAGCAGCCTTCCCGACAGGGGCCTCACCGTCCCTCAAGAGACCCAGTACTTC; j_call: TRBJ2-5; v_call: TRBV4-1; d_call: TRBD1; clone_size: NA
cdr3_aa: CARRLGQGNTEAFF; cdr3_nt: TGTGCCAGAAGACTTGGACAGGGGAACACTGAAGCTTTCTTT; j_call: TRBJ1-1; v_call: TRBV2; d_call: TRBD1; clone_size: few
cdr3_aa: CASSYGPGGHEQFF; cdr3_nt: TGTGCCAGCAGTTACGGCCCGGGAGGGCATGAGCAGTTCTTC; j_call: TRBJ2-1; v_call: TRBV6-6; d_call: TRBD2; clone_size: NA
cdr3_aa: CASEGDVFQPQHF; cdr3_nt: TGTGCCAGCGAGGGCGATGTCTTCCAGCCCCAGCATTTT; j_call: TRBJ1-5; v_call: TRBV6-1; d_call: NA; clone_size: few
cdr3_aa: CASSVRGVGRPDTQYF; cdr3_nt: TGTGCCAGCAGCGTCCGGGGAGTGGGGCGGCCAGATACGCAGTATTTT; j_call: TRBJ2-3; v_call: TRBV9; d_call: NA; clone_size: NA
cdr3_aa: CASRLKGLAGSEQFF; cdr3_nt: TGTGCAAGTCGCTTAAAGGGACTAGCGGGATCTGAGCAGTTCTTC; j_call: TRBJ2-1; v_call: TRBV12-2; d_call: NA; clone_size: NA
cdr3_aa: CASSWTSGRANTGELFF; cdr3_nt: TGTGCCAGCAGCTGGACTAGCGGGAGGGCGAACACCGGGGAGCTGTTTTTT; j_call: TRBJ2-2; v_call: TRBV5-8; d_call: TRBD2; clone_size: NA
cdr3_aa: CASSPSSGRTDTQYF; cdr3_nt: TGTGCCAGCAGTCCTTCTAGCGGGAGAACAGATACGCAGTATTTT; j_call: TRBJ2-3; v_call: TRBV6-4; d_call: TRBD2; clone_size: NA
cdr3_aa: CASRNWGSNEKLFF; cdr3_nt: TGTGCCAGCAGAAATTGGGGCTCTAATGAAAAACTGTTTTTT; j_call: TRBJ1-4; v_call: TRBV5-4; d_call: NA; clone_size: few
cdr3_aa: CASSPLSGTNYGYTF; cdr3_nt: TGTGCCAGCAGCCCCTTGTCGGGGACTAACTATGGCTACACCTTC; j_call: TRBJ1-2; v_call: TRBV7-9; d_call: NA; clone_size: NA
cdr3_aa: CASSFPSGLNNEQFF; cdr3_nt: TGTGCCAGCAGCTTTCCTAGCGGGCTTAACAATGAGCAGTTCTTC; j_call: TRBJ2-1; v_call: TRBV7-9; d_call: TRBD2; clone_size: NA
cdr3_aa: CATSRDQGTGNSPLHF; cdr3_nt: TGTGCCACCAGCAGAGATCAGGGGACTGGTAATTCACCCCTCCACTTT; j_call: TRBJ1-6; v_call: TRBV15; d_call: NA; clone_size: NA
cdr3_aa: CASQSFETQYF; cdr3_nt: TGTGCTAGTCAAAGTTTCGAGACCCAGTACTTC; j_call: TRBJ2-5; v_call: TRBV12-5; d_call: NA; clone_size: once
cdr3_aa: CASQGNSNQPQHF; cdr3_nt: TGTGCCAGCCAGGGGAACTCTAATCAGCCCCAGCATTTT; j_call: TRBJ1-5; v_call: TRBV7-9; d_call: NA; clone_size: NA
cdr3_aa: CASRWDSGYTF; cdr3_nt: TGTGCCAGCAGATGGGACAGCGGCTACACCTTC; j_call: TRBJ1-2; v_call: TRBV25-1; d_call: TRBD1; clone_size: NA
cdr3_aa: CASSQGWVGGYTF; cdr3_nt: TGTGCCAGCAGCCAAGGATGGGTAGGGGGCTACACCTTC; j_call: TRBJ1-2; v_call: TRBV14; d_call: NA; clone_size: NA
cdr3_aa: CAWSVGVSGAKNIQYF; cdr3_nt: TGTGCCTGGAGTGTAGGGGTCTCAGGGGCCAAAAACATTCAGTACTTC; j_call: TRBJ2-4; v_call: TRBV30; d_call: NA; clone_size: NA
cdr3_aa: CASSYPTTSTDTQYF; cdr3_nt: TGTGCCAGCAGTTACCCAACGACTAGCACAGATACGCAGTATTTT; j_call: TRBJ2-3; v_call: TRBV6-6; d_call: NA; clone_size: NA
cdr3_aa: CASSRGTSGRESEQFF; cdr3_nt: TGTGCCAGTAGCAGAGGGACTAGCGGGAGGGAGAGTGAGCAGTTCTTC; j_call: TRBJ2-1; v_call: TRBV19; d_call: TRBD2; clone_size: NA
cdr3_aa: CASSFGTSGRGNIQYF; cdr3_nt: TGTGCCAGCAGCTTTGGGACTAGCGGGAGAGGAAACATTCAGTACTTC; j_call: TRBJ2-4; v_call: TRBV5-6; d_call: TRBD2; clone_size: few
cdr3_aa: CASTRGSNYGYTF; cdr3_nt: TGTGCCAGTACCCGCGGATCTAACTATGGCTACACCTTC; j_call: TRBJ1-2; v_call: TRBV19; d_call: NA; clone_size: NA
cdr3_aa: CASSSSGTGGTDTQYF; cdr3_nt: TGCGCCAGCAGCTCATCCGGGACAGGGGGCACAGATACGCAGTATTTT; j_call: TRBJ2-3; v_call: TRBV5-1; d_call: TRBD1; clone_size: once
cdr3_aa: CACLRVGNTEAFF; cdr3_nt: TGCGCCTGCTTGCGGGTCGGGAACACTGAAGCTTTCTTT; j_call: TRBJ1-1; v_call: TRBV5-1; d_call: NA; clone_size: NA
cdr3_aa: CASSQAPQRESPTDTQYF; cdr3_nt: TGCGCCAGCAGCCAAGCCCCGCAGCGGGAGAGTCCCACAGATACGCAGTATTTT; j_call: TRBJ2-3; v_call: TRBV4-3; d_call: TRBD2; clone_size: NA
cdr3_aa: CASSNLQSETQYF; cdr3_nt: TGCGCCAGCAGCAATCTCCAGAGCGAGACCCAGTACTTC; j_call: TRBJ2-5; v_call: TRBV5-1; d_call: NA; clone_size: NA
cdr3_aa: CASSLAAGGTKNIQYF; cdr3_nt: TGCGCCAGCAGCTTGGCGGCAGGGGGTACCAAAAACATTCAGTACTTC; j_call: TRBJ2-4; v_call: TRBV5-1; d_call: TRBD1; clone_size: NA
cdr3_aa: CATSDRTGPDTQYF; cdr3_nt: TGTGCCACCAGCGACCGGACAGGGCCAGATACGCAGTATTTT; j_call: TRBJ2-3; v_call: TRBV15; d_call: TRBD1; clone_size: NA
cdr3_aa: CASSLSRLGNTEAFF; cdr3_nt: TGTGCCAGCAGTTTATCAAGGTTGGGGAACACTGAAGCTTTCTTT; j_call: TRBJ1-1; v_call: TRBV27; d_call: NA; clone_size: NA
cdr3_aa: CASSFEGIETQYF; cdr3_nt: TGTGCCAGCAGCTTTGAGGGGATCGAGACCCAGTACTTC; j_call: TRBJ2-5; v_call: TRBV11-2; d_call: NA; clone_size: NA
cdr3_aa: CASSENRVSAEAFF; cdr3_nt: TGTGCCAGCAGTGAGAACAGGGTGAGTGCCGAGGCTTTCTTT; j_call: TRBJ1-1; v_call: TRBV25-1; d_call: NA; clone_size: few
cdr3_aa: CASSSYIDDNEQFF; cdr3_nt: TGTGCCAGCAGTTCCTATATAGACGACAATGAGCAGTTCTTC; j_call: TRBJ2-1; v_call: TRBV6-6; d_call: NA; clone_size: few
cdr3_aa: CASSLAGTPGELFF; cdr3_nt: TGTGCCAGCAGCTTAGCGGGAACACCGGGGGAGCTGTTTTTT; j_call: TRBJ2-2; v_call: TRBV7-9; d_call: NA; clone_size: NA
cdr3_aa: CASSLRDRVNTEAFF; cdr3_nt: TGTGCCAGCAGCTTAAGGGACAGGGTGAACACTGAAGCTTTCTTT; j_call: TRBJ1-1; v_call: TRBV7-2; d_call: TRBD1; clone_size: NA
cdr3_aa: CASSPGTSGAYNEQFF; cdr3_nt: TGTGCCAGCAGTCCTGGGACTAGCGGGGCCTACAATGAGCAGTTCTTC; j_call: TRBJ2-1; v_call: TRBV27; d_call: TRBD2; clone_size: NA
cdr3_aa: CSVKDQRGNEQFF; cdr3_nt: TGCAGCGTTAAAGACCAGAGGGGGAATGAGCAGTTCTTC; j_call: TRBJ2-1; v_call: TRBV29-1; d_call: NA; clone_size: NA
cdr3_aa: CASSQDWQGSNEKLFF; cdr3_nt: TGCGCCAGCAGCCAAGATTGGCAGGGGTCTAATGAAAAACTGTTTTTT; j_call: TRBJ1-4; v_call: TRBV4-3; d_call: NA; clone_size: NA